These T cell receptor beta chains were read from a single sample in a study of cytomegalovirus exposure and HLA in healthy donors. TCRdb's copy holds only in-frame clones and misses some; the assay was immunoSEQ multiplex PCR. Here the sample spans about 150,000 clones, around 72% being singletons. The sequenced sample consisted of PBMCs. The source of these receptors is a young man in good health and CMV-seronegative. Both conserved end residues are trimmed from each CDR3.

TRBV4-3	ASSQERLAGVYEQY
TRBV27	ASSQGTDTQY
TRBV29-1	SVEDGGQSNQPQH
TRBV19	ASSRGPAMSSYEQY
TRBV6-5	ASSPLYRVREQY
TRBV5-4	ASSDEGLAGVTQY
TRBV28	ASRAAGTVDEQY
TRBV15	ATPTPEEWETEQY
TRBV5-8	ASSSLRVQETQY
TRBV2	ASSDRAGVAGELF
TRBV27	ASSLRPSGANVLT
TRBV11-2	ASSQLAGGPDTQY
TRBV18	ASSPIIRDRGKDEQF
TRBV5-6	ASSSAGQNTEAF
TRBV19	ASSITGTPNTEAF
TRBV10-2	ASSDRDGSNQPQH
TRBV27	ASSLTWRSYEQY
TRBV7-9	SSSQAGTSGYNEQF
TRBV7-2	ASSLAGGNGYT
TRBV5-4	ASSLGGTAQY
TRBV5-1	ASSLSGSYNEQF
TRBV11-2	ASSLALAIFYEQF
TRBV7-2	ASSLGGAPAYEQY
TRBV27	ASRGLAGSYEQY
TRBV4-3	ASSVYSGELF
TRBV6-5	ASSYETGEIDGYT
TRBV5-6	ASSFGRGSSYEQY
TRBV19	ASSIGGLADTDTQY
TRBV5-1	ASSYNRGNEKLF